The 27 T cell receptor beta chains given below trace back to one sample, sequenced in a study of T cells after yellow fever vaccination. TCRdb reanalysed the 5' RACE reads using MiXCR and keeps one entry per CDR3 protein. The table includes hundreds of thousands of distinct CDR3 sequences, about 13% detected once. The sequencing here drew on PBMCs, taken on the day of the yellow fever booster vaccination. These receptor sequences come from a man aged 30 to 39 who received the YFV17D yellow fever vaccine.

The chain links TRBV7-9 to TRBJ2-1, with D maybe TRBD2 (6 bases). Germline V gene sequence: CDR1 SEHNR, CDR2 FQNEAQ (reference sequence). The CDR3 totals 14 residues. V gave up 5 bases and J gave up 4 bases, with 12 bases separating them. The CDR3 nucleotides are TGTGCCAGCAGCATGGGGGGAGGATACAATGAGCAGTTCTTC. Amino acid sequence: CASSMGGGYNEQFF.

This clonotype showed up just a few times. The chain is built from TRBV7-8 and TRBJ2-2; D is perhaps TRBD1 (6 bases). Germline V gives CDR1 SGHVS, CDR2 FQNEAQ. V was clipped by 4 bases and J by 5 bases, with 11 bases between them. This CDR3 region has 14 residues. DNA of the CDR3: TGTGCCAGCAGCTCCTACAGGGAAACCGGGGAGCTGTTTTTT. Encoded protein: CASSSYRETGELFF.

There are a few counts of this clonotype. The rearrangement joins TRBV11-3 to TRBJ2-1; TRBD2 might be the D (6 bases). Looked up from germline, CDR1 is SGHNT and CDR2 is YENEEA. V was trimmed by 5 bases and J by 2 bases, leaving 13 bases between them. This CDR3 has 15 residues. CDR3 sequence reads: CASSGGGLPYNEQFF. CDR3 DNA: TGTGCCAGCAGCGGCGGAGGGCTGCCCTACAATGAGCAGTTCTTC.

This clonotype was detected ten times or more. The J gene is TRBJ2-7, the V gene TRBV15; no reliable D call. V was clipped by 3 bases and J by 2 bases, with 11 bases between them. Germline values: CDR1 LNHNV, CDR2 YYDKDF (reference sequence). The CDR3 runs to 14 residues. This CDR3 reads CATSSDVRTYEQYF. DNA for the CDR3: TGTGCCACCAGCAGCGACGTTAGGACCTACGAGCAGTACTTC.

This clonotype came up a few times. J is TRBJ2-7 and V is TRBV7-9; D is possibly TRBD1 or TRBD2 (5 bases each). Trimming took 5 bases from V and 3 from J, leaving 17 bases between them. Germline CDR1 reads SEHNR; CDR2 reads FQNEAQ (reference sequence). The CDR3 has 15 residues. The CDR3 spells CASSPMGVVSYEQYF. CDR3 nucleotides: TGTGCCAGCAGCCCCATGGGGGTCGTTAGCTACGAGCAGTACTTC.

The sample holds a few counts of this clonotype. The chain has TRBV5-1 and TRBJ2-7; the match to TRBD1 covers 11 bases. V lost 3 bases and J lost 6; bases outside the gene matches: 5. The CDR3 length is 14 residues. The germline V gene has CDR1 SGHRS and CDR2 YFSETQ. This CDR3 reads CASSSGQGAFEQYF. As DNA, the CDR3 is TGCGCCAGCAGCTCCGGACAGGGGGCATTCGAGCAGTACTTC.

This sequence joins TRBV7-2 and TRBJ2-7; TRBD2 agrees at 13 bases. Germline lookup yields CDR1 SGHTA and CDR2 FQGNSA. Trimming at V came to 4 bases and at J to 7 bases, leaving 4 bases not matched to a gene. The CDR3 spans 14 residues. Here the CDR3 reads CASSSGLAGMEQYF. As DNA, the CDR3 is TGTGCCAGCAGCTCGGGACTAGCGGGAATGGAGCAGTACTTC.

The rearrangement links TRBV6-2 or TRBV6-3 to TRBJ2-7; 8 bases line up with TRBD2. The CDR3 is made up of 13 amino acids. Germline V gene sequence: CDR1 MNHEY, CDR2 SVGEGT. V was clipped by 9 bases and J by 4 bases; unmatched bases: 8. The CDR3 sequence is CASKATSVYEQYF. CDR3 bases: TGTGCCAGTAAAGCGACTAGCGTGTACGAGCAGTACTTC.

This clonotype was seen more than once but under ten times. The chain links TRBV5-4 to TRBJ2-7, with 10 positions matching TRBD2. V was clipped by 4 bases and J by 2 bases; unmatched bases: 9. Germline V gene lookup returns CDR1 SGHNT and CDR2 YYREEE (reference sequence). This CDR3 contains 16 residues. The DNA of the CDR3 is TGTGCCAGCAGCATAAGGAGCGGGAGGGCCCCCTACGAGCAGTACTTC. This gives the protein CASSIRSGRAPYEQYF.

This chain uses TRBV4-3 with TRBJ2-7; 7 bases are a match to TRBD1. Germline V gene lookup returns CDR1 LGHNA and CDR2 YSLEER. The CDR3 is made up of 14 amino acids. V shed 2 bases, J shed 4 bases, and the junction held 5 bases outside the gene matches. CDR3 protein: CASSQSHRGYEQYF. CDR3 bases: TGCGCCAGCAGCCAAAGCCACAGGGGATACGAGCAGTACTTC.

This CDR3 reads CASSPYDRAFADTQYF. CDR3 coding DNA: TGTGCCAGCAGTCCTTACGACAGGGCATTCGCAGATACGCAGTATTTT. The rearrangement uses TRBV6-1 and TRBJ2-3, with TRBD1 matching over 7 bases. Germline-derived CDR1 and CDR2 are MNHNS and SASEGT. The CDR3 contains 16 residues. V trimming: 5 bases; J trimming: 4 bases; junction bases outside the gene matches: 12.

The chain joins TRBV28 to TRBJ1-2; D is undetermined. This CDR3 has 14 residues. Per germline, CDR1 MDHEN and CDR2 SYDVKM. The ends were cut back, 6 bases at V and 6 bases at J, with 17 bases in the middle. The CDR3 DNA reads as TGTGCCAGCAGCTCCTATACCCCGACCAATGGCTACACCTTC. Translation: CASSSYTPTNGYTF.

This clonotype was seen more than once but under ten times. The V and J genes are TRBV7-2 and TRBJ2-5; perhaps TRBD2 as D (7 bases). The CDR3 has 14 residues. CDR1 is SGHTA, CDR2 FQGNSA, per germline. With 1 base removed from V and 5 bases from J, the gap between germline ends came to 11 bases. The CDR3 region is CASSLEGGFETQYF. CDR3 in DNA: TGTGCCAGCAGCTTAGAGGGGGGGTTTGAGACCCAGTACTTC.

This clonotype was seen ten or more times. The chain uses TRBV6-2 or TRBV6-3 and TRBJ2-4, with D hard to call. V dropped 7 bases and J dropped 1 base, with 2 bases sitting between them. CDR1 is MNHEY and CDR2 is SVGEGT in the germline V gene. The CDR3 runs 11 residues. In DNA, the CDR3 is TGTGCCAGCACTGCCAAAAACATTCAGTACTTC. Residues: CASTAKNIQYF.

The sample holds a few counts of this clonotype. The CDR3 region has the DNA TGCAGTGCTGTGACCGGGGCAGATACGCAGTATTTT. It is translated as CSAVTGADTQYF. The chain carries TRBV20-1 and TRBJ2-3, with D possibly matching TRBD2 (5 bases). Germline CDR1 DFQATT, CDR2 SNEGSKA (reference sequence). V lost 5 bases, J lost 4 bases, and 10 bases lay in between. The CDR3 contains 12 residues.

This clonotype was counted at least ten times. The chain has TRBV6-2 or TRBV6-3 and TRBJ2-1, with D possibly matching TRBD1 (6 bases). V lost 5 bases, J lost 2 bases, and 19 bases lay in between. The CDR3 has 17 residues. Germline V gene sequence: CDR1 MNHEY, CDR2 SVGEGT. CDR3 coding DNA: TGTGCCAGCAGTCCACCTACAGGGAGTAGTACCTACAATGAGCAGTTCTTC. This encodes CASSPPTGSSTYNEQFF.

The rearrangement uses TRBV6-5 and TRBJ2-1, with TRBD1 identical over 8 bases. V gave up 0 bases and J gave up 7 bases; unmatched junction bases: 14. Germline V gene lookup returns CDR1 MNHEY and CDR2 SVGAGI. The CDR3 consists of 18 residues. The CDR3 protein is CASSYSRTGLLRVNEQFF. Written as DNA, the CDR3 is TGTGCCAGCAGTTACTCCCGGACAGGGCTGTTACGGGTTAATGAGCAGTTCTTC.

This clonotype was detected a few times. The chain joins TRBV12-3 or TRBV12-4 to TRBJ2-1; 9 nucleotides match TRBD2. The CDR3 consists of 14 residues. Unmatched junction bases numbered 2, after V lost 4 bases and J lost 4 bases. CDR3 region: CASSYSGSYNEQFF. The CDR3 coding sequence is TGTGCCAGCAGTTATAGCGGGAGTTACAATGAGCAGTTCTTC.

A few counts support this clonotype. The rearrangement uses TRBV20-1 and TRBJ1-1, with D hard to call. Between the trimmed V and J ends, which lost 3 bases and 5 bases, there was a span of 10 bases. The CDR3 covers 12 residues. Germline-derived CDR1 and CDR2 are DFQATT and SNEGSKA (reference sequence). CDR3 nucleotide sequence: TGCAGTGCTAGTAAGGTGAGAACTGAAGCTTTCTTT. Protein: CSASKVRTEAFF.

This rearrangement joins TRBV25-1 to TRBJ2-7; no clear D. This CDR3 has 15 residues. With 3 bases removed from V and 12 bases from J, the gap between germline ends came to 24 bases. CDR1 is MGHDK, CDR2 SYGVNS, per germline. The DNA of the CDR3 is TGTGCCAGCAGTGACCTAGAGTCCTTGCACCATTCGGTGTACTTC. This sequence encodes CASSDLESLHHSVYF.

This clonotype was picked up a small number of times. This chain joins TRBV5-4 and TRBJ2-1, with TRBD2 matching 13 bases. The junction had 4 bases not matched to a gene; V was cut back by 4 bases and J by 0 bases. Germline V CDR1 and CDR2: SGHNT, YYREEE (reference sequence). The length of the CDR3 is 17 residues. The CDR3 DNA reads as TGTGCCAGCAGCACTAGCGGGAGGGTTAGCTCCTACAATGAGCAGTTCTTC. Amino acids: CASSTSGRVSSYNEQFF.

V gene TRBV7-2 combines with J gene TRBJ1-2; 9 nucleotides match TRBD1. CDR1 is SGHTA and CDR2 is FQGNSA in the germline V gene. V shed 5 bases and J 6 bases; nucleotides not matched to a gene: 10. There are 15 residues in the CDR3. The CDR3 loop is CASSGWVTGGDGYTF. CDR3 DNA sequence: TGTGCCAGCAGCGGTTGGGTAACAGGGGGCGATGGCTACACCTTC.

A few counts support this clonotype. The chain is built from TRBV5-1 and TRBJ1-1; tentatively, D is TRBD1 (5 bases). The germline V gene has CDR1 SGHRS and CDR2 YFSETQ. With 0 bases removed from V and 4 bases from J, the gap between germline ends came to 16 bases. This CDR3 is 16 amino acids long. CDR3 loop: CASSLEVRRGGTEAFF. CDR3 nucleotides: TGCGCCAGCAGCTTGGAGGTCAGGCGGGGGGGCACTGAAGCTTTCTTT.

There are a few counts of this clonotype. This sequence joins TRBV29-1 and TRBJ2-5; 12 bases align to TRBD2. Germline loops: CDR1 SQVTM, CDR2 ANQGSEA. The CDR3 has 13 residues. V trimming: 7 bases; J trimming: 1 base; junction bases outside the gene matches: 1. The CDR3 region is CSGGLAGQETQYF. The DNA for the CDR3 is TGCAGCGGGGGACTAGCGGGCCAAGAGACCCAGTACTTC.

This clonotype was seen repeatedly, ten times or more. This chain joins TRBV4-3 and TRBJ2-7; tentative D call: TRBD1 (5 bases). V was shortened by 4 bases and J by 5 bases, with 18 bases between the two germline ends. The CDR3 loop spans 15 amino acids. Germline V gives CDR1 LGHNA, CDR2 YSLEER. The CDR3 DNA sequence: TGCGCCAGCAGCCCCGGAAACCTCCAGGGCCACGAGCAGTACTTC. This sequence encodes CASSPGNLQGHEQYF.

This clonotype turned up a few times. The J gene is TRBJ1-5, the V gene TRBV5-6; D perhaps matches TRBD1 (5 bases). The CDR3 extends over 16 amino acids. Germline values: CDR1 SGHDT, CDR2 YYEEEE. Trimming removed 4 bases from V and 2 bases from J, with 16 bases in between. CDR3 region: CASSRRDLGGNQPQHF. The CDR3, as DNA: TGTGCCAGCAGCCGACGGGATTTGGGGGGCAATCAGCCCCAGCATTTT.

The V call is TRBV3-1, the J call TRBJ2-7, with 9 bases fitting TRBD1. This CDR3 is 14 amino acids long. The germline gives CDR1 LGHDT, CDR2 YNNKEL (reference sequence). Trimming cost V 4 bases and J 5 bases; bases outside gene matches: 6. Written as DNA, the CDR3 is TGTGCCAGCAGCCCCCACAGGGGGCGCGACGAGCAGTACTTC. Protein: CASSPHRGRDEQYF.